Listed below are T cell receptor beta chains from one sample, sequenced in a study of T-cell reconstitution after alpha-beta-depleted transplantation in children. TCRdb processed the PCR reads anew with MiXCR; each CDR3 protein has one entry. The sample lists 700,000 or so distinct CDR3 sequences; 13% were seen once. This specimen was PBMCs, taken before TCRalphabeta/CD19-depleted stem cell transplant. Receptor source: a girl aged 2-10 years with congenital amegakaryocytic thrombocytopenia, due to receive a stem cell transplant. Each CDR3 is given with its conserved first and last residue. The D gene is left open where the match is weak. Not all rows give a size; the values are once, few, many and, for expanded clones, a class.

clone size	V gene	CDR3 length	J gene	D gene	CDR3 protein	CDR3 DNA
many	TRBV29-1	14	TRBJ1-1	TRBD1	CSATTGQGSTEAFF	TGCAGCGCAACTACGGGACAGGGTAGCACTGAAGCTTTCTTT
few	TRBV3-1	13	TRBJ2-4	TRBD1	CASSHNRDRDPYF	TGTGCCAGCAGCCACAACCGGGACAGGGATCCGTACTTC
few	TRBV29-1	12	TRBJ2-3	-	CSVGIGTDTQYF	TGCAGCGTTGGTATAGGTACAGATACGCAGTATTTT
many	TRBV2	14	TRBJ1-2	-	CASGQRTSGYGYTF	TGTGCCAGCGGCCAAAGAACCAGTGGGTATGGCTACACCTTC
many	TRBV9	16	TRBJ2-3	-	CASSETGGPSTDTQYF	TGTGCCAGCAGCGAAACAGGCGGCCCGAGCACAGATACGCAGTATTTT
-	TRBV7-9	14	TRBJ2-1	-	CASSLGLAPNEQLF	TGTGCCAGCAGCTTAGGTCTAGCGCCAAATGAGCAGCTCTTC
many	TRBV18	12	TRBJ2-5	-	CASSAKGETQYF	TGTGCCAGCTCAGCAAAAGGGGAGACCCAGTACTTC
many	TRBV20-1	11	TRBJ1-4	TRBD1	CRGTDNEKLFF	TGCAGGGGGACAGATAATGAAAAACTGTTTTTT
-	TRBV5-1	14	TRBJ2-3	-	CASSLGDSADTQYF	TGCGCCAGCAGCTTAGGAGACTCCGCAGATACGCAGTATTTT
few	TRBV20-1	16	TRBJ1-3	-	CSADPGRRRSGNTIYF	TGCAGTGCTGATCCGGGACGGAGACGCTCTGGAAACACCATATATTTT
few	TRBV7-8	15	TRBJ2-3	TRBD1	CASSLSTGGGDTQYF	TGTGCCAGCAGCTTATCGACAGGGGGGGGGGATACGCAGTATTTT
-	TRBV5-1	15	TRBJ2-5	-	CASSPLIQAGETQYF	TGCGCCAGCAGCCCTCTCATACAAGCGGGAGAGACCCAGTACTTC
-	TRBV20-1	16	TRBJ2-1	TRBD2	CSARPLLAPSYNEQFF	TGCAGTGCTAGACCTCTACTAGCGCCATCCTACAATGAGCAGTTCTTC
few	TRBV12-3/TRBV12-4	16	TRBJ2-2	-	CASTAWKGANTGELFF	TGTGCCAGCACCGCCTGGAAGGGGGCGAACACCGGGGAGCTGTTTTTT
many	TRBV7-6	13	TRBJ2-1	TRBD1	CASSERTGVEQFF	TGTGCCAGCAGCGAAAGGACAGGGGTTGAGCAGTTCTTC
-	TRBV4-1	15	TRBJ2-1	TRBD1	CASSHRQGGVNEQFF	TGCGCCAGCAGCCACCGACAGGGGGGGGTCAATGAGCAGTTCTTC
few	TRBV5-6	15	TRBJ1-6	TRBD1	CASSPPGQRIQALHF	TGTGCCAGCAGCCCACCGGGACAGAGGATTCAGGCCCTCCACTTT
many	TRBV29-1	13	TRBJ2-7	-	CSVEGSGEYEQYF	TGCAGCGTTGAAGGTAGCGGAGAGTACGAGCAGTACTTC
many	TRBV6-4	15	TRBJ2-1	TRBD2	CASSEGTSVGYEQFF	TGTGCCAGCAGTGAAGGGACTAGCGTTGGCTATGAGCAGTTCTTC
few	TRBV29-1	17	TRBJ2-3	TRBD2	CSVEESGAGVRTDTQYF	TGCAGCGTTGAAGAGTCGGGAGCGGGAGTTCGGACAGATACGCAGTATTTT
-	TRBV21-1	13	TRBJ2-4	-	CASSNRAKNIQYF	TGTGCCAGCAGCAACAGGGCCAAAAACATTCAGTACTTC
many	TRBV27	13	TRBJ1-6	-	CASSWNDDSPLHF	TGTGCCAGCAGTTGGAACGATGATTCACCCCTCCACTTT
-	TRBV5-5	15	TRBJ2-7	-	CASSLGQSFAYEQYF	TGTGCCAGCAGCTTAGGGCAGTCCTTTGCGTACGAGCAGTACTTC
many	TRBV9	13	TRBJ2-1	-	CASSVVSFREQFF	TGTGCCAGCAGCGTAGTGAGCTTCCGGGAGCAGTTCTTC
many	TRBV10-3	13	TRBJ1-1	-	CAITRTVNTEAFF	TGTGCCATAACCAGGACGGTGAACACTGAAGCTTTCTTT
-	TRBV12-3/TRBV12-4	17	TRBJ1-6	TRBD1	CASSLARRTGDNSPLHF	TGTGCCAGCAGTTTAGCGCGTAGGACAGGGGATAATTCACCCCTCCACTTT
-	TRBV11-2	14	TRBJ2-3	-	CASSSLDWADTQYF	TGTGCCAGCAGCTCTCTAGACTGGGCGGATACGCAGTATTTT
-	TRBV20-1	17	TRBJ2-6	TRBD2	CSANPSSGRSGANVLTF	TGCAGTGCTAACCCTAGTAGCGGGAGATCTGGGGCCAACGTCCTGACTTTC
few	TRBV4-2	15	TRBJ2-3	-	CASSLETLGTDTQYF	TGTGCCAGCAGCCTAGAAACTCTGGGCACAGATACGCAGTATTTT
many	TRBV4-1	15	TRBJ2-1	TRBD2	CASSQIGLAVDEQFF	TGCGCCAGCAGCCAAATTGGACTAGCGGTAGATGAGCAGTTCTTC
-	TRBV11-2	16	TRBJ2-2	-	CASTPVAPLGAGELFF	TGTGCCAGCACCCCAGTGGCCCCGTTGGGCGCCGGGGAGCTGTTTTTT
many	TRBV20-1	13	TRBJ1-5	-	CSARVGGAQPQHF	TGCAGTGCTAGAGTGGGGGGGGCCCAGCCCCAGCATTTT
-	TRBV7-9	13	TRBJ2-4	TRBD2	CASSLAGENIQYF	TGTGCCAGCAGCCTAGCGGGAGAAAACATTCAGTACTTC
-	TRBV5-8	14	TRBJ2-1	TRBD2	CASRKNLAGGEQFF	TGTGCCAGCAGAAAGAACTTAGCGGGGGGCGAGCAGTTCTTC
many	TRBV5-1	14	TRBJ2-2	-	CASQRVQNTGELFF	TGCGCCAGTCAACGCGTACAGAATACCGGGGAGCTGTTTTTT
-	TRBV5-1	16	TRBJ2-1	TRBD2	CASSLPSSGTDNEQFF	TGCGCCAGCAGCTTACCATCGAGCGGGACCGACAATGAGCAGTTCTTC
many	TRBV10-3	14	TRBJ2-7	-	CAIREDRLTYEQYF	TGTGCCATCCGCGAAGATAGGTTAACCTACGAGCAGTACTTC
many	TRBV28	14	TRBJ2-7	-	CASSARTGNYEQYF	TGTGCCAGCAGTGCCAGAACAGGGAACTACGAGCAGTACTTC
many	TRBV5-1	14	TRBJ2-5	-	CASSLSSGEETQYF	TGCGCCAGCAGCTTGTCTTCAGGGGAAGAGACCCAGTACTTC